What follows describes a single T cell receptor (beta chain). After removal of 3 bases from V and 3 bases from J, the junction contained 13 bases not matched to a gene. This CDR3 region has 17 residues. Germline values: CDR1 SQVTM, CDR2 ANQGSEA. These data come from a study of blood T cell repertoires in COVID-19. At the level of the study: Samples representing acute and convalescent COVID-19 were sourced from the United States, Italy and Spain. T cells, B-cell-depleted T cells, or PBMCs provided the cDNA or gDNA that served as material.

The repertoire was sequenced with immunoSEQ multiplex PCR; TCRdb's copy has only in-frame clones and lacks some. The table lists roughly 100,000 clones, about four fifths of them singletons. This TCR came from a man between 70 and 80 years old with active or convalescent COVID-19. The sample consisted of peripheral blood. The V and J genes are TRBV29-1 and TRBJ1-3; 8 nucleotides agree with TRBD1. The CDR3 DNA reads TGCAGCGTTGATTTGGCCGCCGGGACAGGCGGTGGAAACACCATATATTTT. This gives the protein CSVDLAAGTGGGNTIYF.